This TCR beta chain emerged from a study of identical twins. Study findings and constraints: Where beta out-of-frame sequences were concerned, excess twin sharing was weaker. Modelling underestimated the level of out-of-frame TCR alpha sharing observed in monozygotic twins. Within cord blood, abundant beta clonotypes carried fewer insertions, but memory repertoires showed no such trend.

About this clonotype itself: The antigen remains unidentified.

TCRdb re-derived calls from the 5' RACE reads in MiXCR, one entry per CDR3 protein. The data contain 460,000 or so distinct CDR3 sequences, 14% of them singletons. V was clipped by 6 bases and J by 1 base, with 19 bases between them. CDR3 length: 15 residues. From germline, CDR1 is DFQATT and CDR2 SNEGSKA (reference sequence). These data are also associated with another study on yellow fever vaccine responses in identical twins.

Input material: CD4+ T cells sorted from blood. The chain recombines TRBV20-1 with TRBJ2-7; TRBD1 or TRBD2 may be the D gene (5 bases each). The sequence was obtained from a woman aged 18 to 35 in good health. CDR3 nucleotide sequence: TGCAGTGCGTATTGGCCCGGGACGGCATCCTACGAGCAGTACTTC. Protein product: CSAYWPGTASYEQYF.